The T cell receptor (beta chain) under discussion was sequenced for a study of control samples from healthy donors and cancer patients. V dropped 2 bases and J dropped 4 bases, with 12 bases sitting between them. The CDR3 has 15 residues. The germline CDR1 and CDR2 sequences are SGHAT and FQNNGV. Assay: immunoSEQ multiplex PCR; the TCRdb copy retains only in-frame clones and omits some. The sample includes roughly 160,000 clones, 80% to 90% of them seen just once. The specimen was blood. The gene calls are TRBV11-2 and TRBJ1-5; no reliable D call. The receptor was derived from a woman aged 25-40 years in good health. The chain's CDR3 is CASSLTLAKNQPQHF. The CDR3 DNA reads as TGTGCCAGCAGCTTAACGCTGGCAAAAAATCAGCCCCAGCATTTT.